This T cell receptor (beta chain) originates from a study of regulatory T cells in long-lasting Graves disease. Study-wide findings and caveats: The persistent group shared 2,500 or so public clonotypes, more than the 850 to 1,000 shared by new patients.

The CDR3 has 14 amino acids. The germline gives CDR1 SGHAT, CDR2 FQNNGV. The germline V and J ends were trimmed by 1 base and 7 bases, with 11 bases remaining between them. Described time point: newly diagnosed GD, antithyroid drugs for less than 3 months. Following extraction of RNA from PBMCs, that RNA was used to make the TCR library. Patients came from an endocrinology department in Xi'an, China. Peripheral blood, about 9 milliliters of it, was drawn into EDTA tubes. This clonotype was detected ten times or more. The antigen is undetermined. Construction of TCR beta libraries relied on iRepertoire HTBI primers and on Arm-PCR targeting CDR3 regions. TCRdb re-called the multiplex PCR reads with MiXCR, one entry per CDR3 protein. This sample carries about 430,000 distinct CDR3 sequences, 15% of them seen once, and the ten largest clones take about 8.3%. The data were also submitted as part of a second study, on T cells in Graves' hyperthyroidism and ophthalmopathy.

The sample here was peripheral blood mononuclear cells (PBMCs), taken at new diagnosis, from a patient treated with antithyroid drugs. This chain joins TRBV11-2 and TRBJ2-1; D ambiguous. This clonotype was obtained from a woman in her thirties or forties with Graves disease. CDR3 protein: CASSLVPAQNEQFF. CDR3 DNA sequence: TGTGCCAGCAGCTTAGTTCCCGCACAAAATGAGCAGTTCTTC.